These 23 T cell receptor beta chains share one sample of origin, sequenced in a study of blood T cell repertoires in COVID-19. The table came from immunoSEQ multiplex PCR; TCRdb's copy has only in-frame clones and leaves some out. The table shows about 190,000 clones, with 75% to 90% occurring only once. Sequenced input: peripheral blood. The origin of the receptors is a man aged 40-55 years with acute or convalescent COVID-19.

The chain employs TRBV19 and TRBJ1-1; D is unresolved. This CDR3 is 14 amino acids long. Trimming shortened V by 1 base and J by 1 base, and 7 bases separated the two germline ends. Germline V lookup: CDR1 LNHDA, CDR2 SQIVND (reference sequence). CDR3 bases: TGTGCCAGTAGTATAGGTGCGGGGAACACTGAAGCTTTCTTT. It translates to CASSIGAGNTEAFF.

The chain carries TRBV27 and TRBJ2-2; TRBD2 might be the D (5 bases). V gave up 5 bases and J gave up 6 bases, with 19 bases separating them. This CDR3 contains 16 residues. Germline-derived CDR1 and CDR2 are MNHEY and SMNVEV (reference sequence). The CDR3 region has the DNA TGTGCCAGCAGTCCTACCCATACTAGGAGCCCCGGGGAGCTGTTTTTT. This encodes CASSPTHTRSPGELFF.

The rearrangement links TRBV11-1 to TRBJ2-7, with 9 bases identical to TRBD1. Germline CDR1 reads SGHAT; CDR2 reads FQDESV (reference sequence). With 4 bases clipped from V and 4 bases from J, the junction kept 5 bases outside the gene matches. The CDR3 contains 14 residues. The CDR3 region has the DNA TGTGCCAGCAGCTGGCCGGGACAGGGTTACGAGCAGTACTTC. This sequence encodes CASSWPGQGYEQYF. Supplemented by reference TRBV11-1 and TRBJ2-7, the full variable domain reads EAEVAQSPRYKITEKSQAVAFWCDPISGHATLYWYRQILGQGPELLVQFQDESVVDDSQLPKDRFSAERLKGVDSTLKIQPAELGDSAMYLCASSWPGQGYEQYFGPGTRLTVT.

The V call is TRBV10-2, the J call TRBJ2-7, with D hard to call. This CDR3 has 13 residues. Germline V CDR1 and CDR2: WSHSY, SAAADI. Trimming left V 3 bases short and J 1 base short, with 7 bases between. The CDR3 loop reads CASSDRPSYEQYF. CDR3 nucleotides: TGCGCCAGCAGTGACAGGCCTTCCTACGAGCAGTACTTC.

CDR3 bases: TGTGCCAGCAGCCACGGGACAGGGGCCAATGAGCAGTTCTTC. It specifies CASSHGTGANEQFF. This rearrangement joins TRBV11-2 to TRBJ2-1, with TRBD1 matching 10 bases. The CDR3 loop spans 14 amino acids. Trimming at V came to 5 bases and at J to 6 bases, leaving 4 bases not matched to a gene. Germline loops: CDR1 SGHAT, CDR2 FQNNGV.

The chain employs TRBV5-1 and TRBJ2-3; D may be TRBD1 (5 bases). Trimming took off 4 bases at V and 4 bases at J, with 16 bases between the two ends. The CDR3 extends over 15 amino acids. Germline assignment: CDR1 SGHRS and CDR2 YFSETQ. This chain's CDR3 is CASSIQGLVADTQYF. The CDR3, as DNA: TGCGCCAGCAGCATTCAGGGCCTCGTGGCAGATACGCAGTATTTT.

The chain has TRBV30 and TRBJ1-5, with D perhaps TRBD1 (5 bases). Trimming pared 2 bases from V and 3 bases from J, leaving 11 bases between. Germline V gene lookup returns CDR1 GTSNPN and CDR2 SVGIG (reference sequence). This CDR3 contains 14 residues. DNA of the CDR3: TGTGCCTGGAGTTCGGTCAGGGCCAATCAGCCCCAGCATTTT. This translates into CAWSSVRANQPQHF.

The sample holds a few counts of this clone. The same CDR3 also results from other DNA sequences found in this sample. The V call is TRBV9, the J call TRBJ2-2; the match to TRBD1 covers 7 bases. CDR3 length: 15 amino acids. V shed 2 bases, J shed 0 bases, and the junction held 1 base outside the gene matches. Per the germline V gene, CDR1 is SGDLS and CDR2 is YYNGEE. CDR3 nucleotide sequence: TGTGCCAGCAGCGTCGGACAGGCGAACACCGGGGAGCTGTTTTTT. The encoded protein is CASSVGQANTGELFF.

The chain combines TRBV2 with TRBJ1-2; the D gene is possibly TRBD1 (6 bases). CDR1 and CDR2 (germline): SNHLY, FYNNEI. This CDR3 is built from 15 residues. The ends were cut back, 6 bases at V and 4 bases at J, with 18 bases in the middle. The CDR3 DNA sequence: TGTGCCAGCAGACCCGCAGGGGATTCCGGCTATGGCTACACCTTC. This translates into CASRPAGDSGYGYTF. Full variable domain (rest looked up from reference TRBV2 and TRBJ1-2): EPEVTQTPSHQVTQMGQEVILRCVPISNHLYFYWYRQILGQKVEFLVSFYNNEISEKSEIFDDQFSVERPDGSNFTLKIRSTKLEDSAMYFCASRPAGDSGYGYTFGSGTRLTVV.

V usage is TRBV6-2 or TRBV6-3 and J usage is TRBJ2-6; D possibly corresponds to TRBD2 (7 bases). Per the germline V gene, CDR1 is MNHEY and CDR2 is SVGEGT. The CDR3 length is 16 residues. Trimming stripped 2 bases from V and 2 bases from J, with 10 bases between. The CDR3 DNA sequence: TGTGCCAGCAGTTACCGGGGGGCCGCTGGGGCCAACGTCCTGACTTTC. Protein sequence: CASSYRGAAGANVLTF.

V usage is TRBV3-1 (or the pseudogene TRBV3-2) and J usage is TRBJ2-1; 7 bases line up with TRBD2. Germline CDR1 and CDR2: LGHDT and YNNKEL (reference sequence). V was pared by 4 bases and J by 4 bases, with 7 bases of the junction left unmatched. The CDR3 contains 15 residues. The CDR3 protein is CASSPGTTPYNEQFF. The CDR3 DNA follows: TGTGCCAGCAGCCCGGGGACTACGCCTTACAATGAGCAGTTCTTC.

This chain joins TRBV30 and TRBJ2-7, with D perhaps matching TRBD2 (6 bases). The CDR3 spans 13 residues. The germline V gene encodes CDR1 GTSNPN and CDR2 SVGIG (reference sequence). Trimming cost V 5 bases and J 1 base, with 12 bases left between them. The chain's CDR3 is CAWAMGGSYEQYF. For the CDR3, the DNA is TGTGCCTGGGCAATGGGGGGATCCTACGAGCAGTACTTC.

The chain recombines TRBV19 with TRBJ2-5; the D gene is possibly TRBD2 (7 bases). The CDR3 extends over 16 amino acids. Germline V lookup: CDR1 LNHDA, CDR2 SQIVND (reference sequence). Trimming pared 1 base from V and 2 bases from J, leaving 14 bases between. CDR3 bases: TGTGCCAGTAGTATAGTTGGGGGGGCTTTTCAAGAGACCCAGTACTTC. This gives the protein CASSIVGGAFQETQYF.

The chain carries TRBV29-1 and TRBJ1-1, with D perhaps matching TRBD1 (5 bases). The CDR3 has 13 residues. The ends were cut back, 4 bases at V and 0 bases at J, with 9 bases in the middle. The germline V gene encodes CDR1 SQVTM and CDR2 ANQGSEA. CDR3 protein: CSVVHRLNTEAFF. The CDR3, as DNA: TGCAGCGTTGTCCACAGGTTGAACACTGAAGCTTTCTTT.

The chain links TRBV28 to TRBJ2-3; 14 bases are a match to TRBD2. The V gene's germline CDR1 is MDHEN and CDR2 SYDVKM. This CDR3 contains 19 residues. V dropped 3 bases and J dropped 5; count of bases not matched to a gene: 13. As DNA, the CDR3 is TGTGCCAGCAGTTTCCGCAGTCCCGGGACTAGCGGGGGAAAAGATACGCAGTATTTT. Translated, it gives CASSFRSPGTSGGKDTQYF.

The J gene is TRBJ2-2, the V gene TRBV19; TRBD1 is a possible D gene (5 bases). Germline CDR1 is LNHDA and CDR2 is SQIVND (reference sequence). The CDR3 consists of 14 residues. V dropped 5 bases and J dropped 0 bases, with 7 bases sitting between them. The CDR3 sequence: CASSGQSNTGELFF. The CDR3 DNA sequence: TGTGCCAGTAGTGGACAATCGAACACCGGGGAGCTGTTTTTT.

V usage is TRBV5-5 and J usage is TRBJ2-7; possible D gene TRBD2, 6 bases. The CDR3 has 15 amino acids. V was pared by 0 bases and J by 2 bases, with 12 bases between. Germline V gene data show CDR1 as SGHKS and CDR2 as YYEKEE (reference sequence). DNA for the CDR3: TGTGCCAGCAGCTTGGTCGGCGGGGCTGCCTACGAGCAGTACTTC. It yields the protein CASSLVGGAAYEQYF.

This clone was seen only a few times. The gene calls are TRBV21-1 and TRBJ1-2; TRBD1, the D gene given by the table, was not confirmed from the DNA. TRBV21-1 is marked as a pseudogene. This CDR3 is built from 15 residues. The CDR3 sequence: CASCTSGERNYGYTF. DNA for the CDR3: TGTGCCAGCTGCACATCAGGGGAGAGGAACTATGGCTACACCTTC.

V gene TRBV6-2 or TRBV6-3 combines with J gene TRBJ1-3; 8 bases agree with TRBD1. The trim removed 5 bases at V and 7 bases at J, leaving 4 bases unmatched. The CDR3 totals 13 residues. CDR1 is MNHEY, CDR2 SVGEGT, per germline. The CDR3 sequence: CASSRQGSNTIYF. CDR3 in DNA: TGTGCCAGCAGTCGACAGGGGAGCAACACCATATATTTT.

V gene TRBV5-6 combines with J gene TRBJ1-1; 7 bases match TRBD1. Trimming cost V 4 bases and J 6 bases; bases outside gene matches: 15. The CDR3 has 16 residues. Germline CDR1 reads SGHDT; CDR2 reads YYEEEE. CDR3 residues: CASSPEKTGWDAEAFF. CDR3 nucleotides: TGTGCCAGCAGCCCTGAAAAGACAGGGTGGGACGCTGAAGCTTTCTTT.

The chain recombines TRBV6-2 or TRBV6-3 with TRBJ1-3; possible D gene TRBD1, 6 bases. CDR1 MNHEY and CDR2 SVGEGT come from the germline V gene. V was cut by 2 bases and J by 0 bases, with 11 bases left in between. The CDR3 runs 16 residues. The CDR3 nucleotides read TGTGCCAGCAGTTACGAAGGGGGAACCTCTGGAAACACCATATATTTT. It is translated as CASSYEGGTSGNTIYF.

The chain employs TRBV7-8 and TRBJ2-5, with 9 bases lining up with TRBD2. Germline V gives CDR1 SGHVS, CDR2 FQNEAQ. The junction had 2 bases not matched to a gene; V was cut back by 5 bases and J by 1 base. The CDR3 has 14 residues. This CDR3 is CASSRAGGQETQYF. The CDR3 coding sequence is TGTGCCAGCAGCCGAGCGGGGGGCCAAGAGACCCAGTACTTC.

The chain employs TRBV3-1 (or the pseudogene TRBV3-2) and TRBJ1-6; 9 nucleotides agree with TRBD1. The CDR3 loop spans 15 amino acids. J lost 8 bases, V lost 4 bases, and 6 bases had no gene match. Germline lookup yields CDR1 LGHDT and CDR2 YNNKEL (reference sequence). In nucleotides, the CDR3 is TGTGCCAGCAGCCTCGGGACAGGGAGAGATTCACCCCTCCACTTT. This translates into CASSLGTGRDSPLHF.